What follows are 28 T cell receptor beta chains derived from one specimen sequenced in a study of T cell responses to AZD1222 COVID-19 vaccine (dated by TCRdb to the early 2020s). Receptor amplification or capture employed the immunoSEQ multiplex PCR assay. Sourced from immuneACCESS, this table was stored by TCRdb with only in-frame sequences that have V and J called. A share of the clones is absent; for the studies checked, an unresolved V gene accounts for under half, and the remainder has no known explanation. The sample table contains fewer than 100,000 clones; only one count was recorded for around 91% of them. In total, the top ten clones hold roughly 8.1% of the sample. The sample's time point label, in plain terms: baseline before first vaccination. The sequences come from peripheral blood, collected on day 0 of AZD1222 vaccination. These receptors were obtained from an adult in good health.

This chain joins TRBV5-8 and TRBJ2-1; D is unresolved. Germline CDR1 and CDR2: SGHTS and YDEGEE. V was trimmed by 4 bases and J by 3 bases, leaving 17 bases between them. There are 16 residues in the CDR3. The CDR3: CASSVAEPPGYNEQFF. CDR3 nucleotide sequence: TGTGCCAGCAGCGTGGCTGAGCCACCGGGCTACAATGAGCAGTTCTTC. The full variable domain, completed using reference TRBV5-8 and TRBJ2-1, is EAGVTQSPTHLIKTRGQQATLRCSPISGHTSVYWYQQALGLGLQFLLWYDEGEERNRGNFPPRFSGRQFPNYSSELNVNALELEDSALYLCASSVAEPPGYNEQFFGPGTRLTVL.

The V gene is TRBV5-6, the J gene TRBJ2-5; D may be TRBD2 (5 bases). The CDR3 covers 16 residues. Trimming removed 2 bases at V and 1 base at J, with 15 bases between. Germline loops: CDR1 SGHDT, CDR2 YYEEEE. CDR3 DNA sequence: TGTGCCAGCAGCTTCGAGACGGGGTTCGCCCAAGAGACCCAGTACTTC. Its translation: CASSFETGFAQETQYF.

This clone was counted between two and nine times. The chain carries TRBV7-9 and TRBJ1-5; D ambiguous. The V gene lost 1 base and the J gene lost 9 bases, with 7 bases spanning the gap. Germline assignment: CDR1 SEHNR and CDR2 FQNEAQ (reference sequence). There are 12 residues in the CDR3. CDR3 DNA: TGTGCCAGCAGCTTAGTCGATTGGCCCCAGCATTTT. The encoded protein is CASSLVDWPQHF.

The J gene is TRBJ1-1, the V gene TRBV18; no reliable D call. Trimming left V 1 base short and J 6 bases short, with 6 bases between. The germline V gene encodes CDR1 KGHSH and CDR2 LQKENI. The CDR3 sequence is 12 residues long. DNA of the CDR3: TGTGCCAGCTCACCACGCCGCCCTGAAGCTTTCTTT. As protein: CASSPRRPEAFF.

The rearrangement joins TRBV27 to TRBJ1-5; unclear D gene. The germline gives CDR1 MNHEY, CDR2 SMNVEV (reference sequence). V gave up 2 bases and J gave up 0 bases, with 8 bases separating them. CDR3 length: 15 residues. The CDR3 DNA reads TGTGCCAGCAGTTTAGTCGGAAATAGCAATCAGCCCCAGCATTTT. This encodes CASSLVGNSNQPQHF.

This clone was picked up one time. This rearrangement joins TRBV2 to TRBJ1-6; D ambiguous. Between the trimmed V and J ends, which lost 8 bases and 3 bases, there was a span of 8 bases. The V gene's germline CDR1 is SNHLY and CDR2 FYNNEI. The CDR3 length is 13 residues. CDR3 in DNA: TGTGCCAGCTTTCAGGACTATAATTCACCCCTCCACTTT. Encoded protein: CASFQDYNSPLHF.

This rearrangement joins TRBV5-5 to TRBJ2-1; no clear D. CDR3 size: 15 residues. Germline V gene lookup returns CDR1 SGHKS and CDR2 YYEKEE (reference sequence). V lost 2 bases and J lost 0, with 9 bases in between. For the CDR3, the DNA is TGTGCCAGCAGCTTTGGGGTTAGCTCCTACAATGAGCAGTTCTTC. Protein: CASSFGVSSYNEQFF.

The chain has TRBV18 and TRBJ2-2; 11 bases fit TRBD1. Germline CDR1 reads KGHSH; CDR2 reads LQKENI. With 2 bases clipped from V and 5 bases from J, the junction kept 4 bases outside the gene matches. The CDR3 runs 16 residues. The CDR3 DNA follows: TGTGCCAGCTCACCATCCGGGACAGGGGGAACCGGGGAGCTGTTTTTT. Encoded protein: CASSPSGTGGTGELFF.

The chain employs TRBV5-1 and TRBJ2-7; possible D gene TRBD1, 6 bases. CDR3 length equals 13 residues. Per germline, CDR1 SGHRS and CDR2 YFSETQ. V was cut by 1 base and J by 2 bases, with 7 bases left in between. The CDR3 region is CASSLQGPYEQYF. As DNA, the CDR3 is TGCGCCAGCAGCTTGCAGGGGCCCTACGAGCAGTACTTC.

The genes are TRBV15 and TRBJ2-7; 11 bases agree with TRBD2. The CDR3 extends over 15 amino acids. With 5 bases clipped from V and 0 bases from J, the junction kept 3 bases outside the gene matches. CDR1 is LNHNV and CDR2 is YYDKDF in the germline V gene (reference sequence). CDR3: CATSPLAGGSYEQYF. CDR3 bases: TGTGCCACCAGCCCCCTAGCGGGGGGCTCCTACGAGCAGTACTTC.

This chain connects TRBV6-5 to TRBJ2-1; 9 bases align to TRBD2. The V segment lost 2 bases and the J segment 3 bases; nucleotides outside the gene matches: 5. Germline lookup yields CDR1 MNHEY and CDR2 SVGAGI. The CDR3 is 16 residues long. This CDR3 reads CASSYTSGGNYNEQFF. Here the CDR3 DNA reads TGTGCCAGCAGTTACACCAGCGGGGGGAACTACAATGAGCAGTTCTTC.

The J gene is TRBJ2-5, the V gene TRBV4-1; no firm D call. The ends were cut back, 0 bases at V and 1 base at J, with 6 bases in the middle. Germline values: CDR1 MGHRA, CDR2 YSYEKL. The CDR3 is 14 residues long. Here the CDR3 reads CASSQDSSQETQYF. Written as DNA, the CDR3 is TGCGCCAGCAGCCAAGATTCCAGCCAAGAGACCCAGTACTTC.

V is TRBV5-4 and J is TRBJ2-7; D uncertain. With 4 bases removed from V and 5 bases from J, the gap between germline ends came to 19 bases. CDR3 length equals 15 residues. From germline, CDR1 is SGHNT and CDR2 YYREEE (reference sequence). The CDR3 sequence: CASSAAFGNRDEQYF. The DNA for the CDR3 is TGTGCCAGCAGCGCCGCCTTTGGGAATAGGGACGAGCAGTACTTC.

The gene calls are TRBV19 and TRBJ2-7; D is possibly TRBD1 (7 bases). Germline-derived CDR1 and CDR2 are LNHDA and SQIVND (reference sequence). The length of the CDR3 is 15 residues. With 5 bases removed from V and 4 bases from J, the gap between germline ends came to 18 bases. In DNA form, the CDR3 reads TGTGCCAGTAGTTTGGTCGCCAGGGGGGATTACGAGCAGTACTTC. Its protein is CASSLVARGDYEQYF.

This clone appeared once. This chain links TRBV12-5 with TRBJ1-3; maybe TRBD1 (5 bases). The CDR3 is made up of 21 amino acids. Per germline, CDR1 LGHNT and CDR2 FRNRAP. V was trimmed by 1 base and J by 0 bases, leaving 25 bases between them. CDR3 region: CASGLAIGTTASLSSGNTIYF. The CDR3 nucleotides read TGTGCTAGTGGTTTGGCGATTGGTACGACAGCCTCCTTAAGCTCTGGAAACACCATATATTTT.

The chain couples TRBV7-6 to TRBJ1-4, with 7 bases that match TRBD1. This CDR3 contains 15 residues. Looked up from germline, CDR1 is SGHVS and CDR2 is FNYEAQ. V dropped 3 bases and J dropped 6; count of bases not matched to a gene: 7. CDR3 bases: TGTGCCAGCAGCTTTGGCGGGACAGAAGATGAAAAACTGTTTTTT. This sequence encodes CASSFGGTEDEKLFF.

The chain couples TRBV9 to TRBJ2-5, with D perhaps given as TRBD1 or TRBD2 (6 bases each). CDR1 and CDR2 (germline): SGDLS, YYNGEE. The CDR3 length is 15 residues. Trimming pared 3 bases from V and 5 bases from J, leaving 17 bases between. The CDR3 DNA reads TGTGCCAGCAGCGCCGACTGGGGGGCGGAGGAGACCCAGTACTTC. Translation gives CASSADWGAEETQYF.

Here the CDR3 reads CASSSGFAGEKLFF. In DNA, the CDR3 is TGTGCCAGCAGCTCCGGGTTTGCGGGTGAAAAACTGTTTTTT. This chain links TRBV5-8 with TRBJ1-4; no clear D gene. Germline CDR1 and CDR2: SGHTS and YDEGEE. Trimming took off 3 bases at V and 7 bases at J, with 13 bases between the two ends. This CDR3 has 14 residues.

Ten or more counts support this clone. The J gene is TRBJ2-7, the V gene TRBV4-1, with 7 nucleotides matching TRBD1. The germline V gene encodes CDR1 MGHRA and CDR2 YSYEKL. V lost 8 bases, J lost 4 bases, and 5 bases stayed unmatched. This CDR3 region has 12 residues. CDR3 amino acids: CASDRVFYEQYF. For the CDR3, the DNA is TGCGCCAGCGACAGGGTTTTTTACGAGCAGTACTTC.

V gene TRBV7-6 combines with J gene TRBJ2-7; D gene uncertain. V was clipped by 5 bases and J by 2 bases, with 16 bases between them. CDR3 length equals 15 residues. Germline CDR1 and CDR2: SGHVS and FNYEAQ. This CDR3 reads CASSPSSSAPYEQYF. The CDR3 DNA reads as TGTGCCAGCAGCCCCAGCTCCTCAGCGCCCTACGAGCAGTACTTC.

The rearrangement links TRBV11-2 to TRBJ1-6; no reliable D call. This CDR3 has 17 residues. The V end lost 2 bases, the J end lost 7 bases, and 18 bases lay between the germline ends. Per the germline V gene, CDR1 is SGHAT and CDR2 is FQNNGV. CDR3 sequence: CASSLPPMGGINSPLHF. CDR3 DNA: TGTGCCAGCAGCTTACCACCGATGGGCGGGATAAATTCACCCCTCCACTTT.

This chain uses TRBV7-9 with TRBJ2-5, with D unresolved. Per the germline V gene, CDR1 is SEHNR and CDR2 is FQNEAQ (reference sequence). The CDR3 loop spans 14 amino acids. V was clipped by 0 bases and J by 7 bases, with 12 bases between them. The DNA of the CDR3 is TGTGCCAGCAGCTTAGCGCAGGACCCGGTGACCCAGTACTTC. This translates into CASSLAQDPVTQYF.

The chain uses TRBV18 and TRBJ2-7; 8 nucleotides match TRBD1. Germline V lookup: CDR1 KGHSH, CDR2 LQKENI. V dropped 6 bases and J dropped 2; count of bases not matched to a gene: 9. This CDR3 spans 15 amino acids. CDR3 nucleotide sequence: TGTGCCAGCTCTCTAGACAGGGGACCCCCCTACGAGCAGTACTTC. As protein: CASSLDRGPPYEQYF. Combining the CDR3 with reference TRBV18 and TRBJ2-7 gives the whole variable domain NAGVMQNPRHLVRRRGQEARLRCSPMKGHSHVYWYRQLPEEGLKFMVYLQKENIIDESGMPKERFSAEFPKEGPSILRIQQVVRGDSAAYFCASSLDRGPPYEQYFGPGTRLTVT.

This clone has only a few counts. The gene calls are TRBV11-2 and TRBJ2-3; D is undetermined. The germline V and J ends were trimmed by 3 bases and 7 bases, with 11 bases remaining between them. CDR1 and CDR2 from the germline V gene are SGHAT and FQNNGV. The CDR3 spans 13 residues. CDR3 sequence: CASSLTSINTQYF. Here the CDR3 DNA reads TGTGCCAGCAGCTTGACCAGCATAAATACGCAGTATTTT.

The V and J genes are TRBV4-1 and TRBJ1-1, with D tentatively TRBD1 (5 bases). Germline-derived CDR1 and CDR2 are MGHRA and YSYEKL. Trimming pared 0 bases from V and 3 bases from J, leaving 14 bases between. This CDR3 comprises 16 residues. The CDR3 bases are TGCGCCAGCAGCCAAGAGTCCGACAGCCACGACACTGAAGCTTTCTTT. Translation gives CASSQESDSHDTEAFF.

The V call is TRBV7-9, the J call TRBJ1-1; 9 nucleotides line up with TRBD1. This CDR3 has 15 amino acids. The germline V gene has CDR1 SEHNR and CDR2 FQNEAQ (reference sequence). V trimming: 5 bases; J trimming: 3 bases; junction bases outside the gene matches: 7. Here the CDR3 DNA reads TGTGCCAGCAGCGGAGGGACAGGGTTCTACACTGAAGCTTTCTTT. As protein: CASSGGTGFYTEAFF.

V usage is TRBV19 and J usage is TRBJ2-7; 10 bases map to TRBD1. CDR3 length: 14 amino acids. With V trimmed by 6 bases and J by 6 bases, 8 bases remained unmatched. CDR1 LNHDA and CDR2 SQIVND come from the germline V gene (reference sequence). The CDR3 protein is CASRDDRGLAEQYF. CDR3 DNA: TGTGCCAGTAGGGATGACAGGGGGCTCGCCGAGCAGTACTTC.

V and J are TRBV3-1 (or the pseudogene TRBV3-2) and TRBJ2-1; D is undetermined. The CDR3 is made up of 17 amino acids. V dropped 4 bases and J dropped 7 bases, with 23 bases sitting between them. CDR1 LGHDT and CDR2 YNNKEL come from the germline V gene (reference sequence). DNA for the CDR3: TGTGCCAGCAGCCCCAACGATCTGGTGCCCGCTCTTAATGAGCAGTTCTTC. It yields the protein CASSPNDLVPALNEQFF.